Following are 2 T cell receptor beta chains from one sample sequenced in a study of T cell responses to AZD1222 COVID-19 vaccine. Repertoires were generated with immunoSEQ multiplex PCR, while TCRdb's copy carries only in-frame clones and drops some. Found here are 100,000 or so clones, about 88% of them singletons; the top ten hold about 1.8%. The material was peripheral blood, obtained on day 0 of AZD1222 vaccination. All receptors come from an adult in good health.

The chain employs TRBV9 and TRBJ2-1, with D possibly TRBD1 on 6 matching bases. Germline V gene lookup returns CDR1 SGDLS and CDR2 YYNGEE. The CDR3 runs 16 residues. V lost 0 bases and J 5 bases, leaving 15 bases between the germline ends. The CDR3 nucleotides read TGTGCCAGCAGCGTAGGTCACAGGGAAGCGGACAATGAGCAGTTCTTC. This translates into CASSVGHREADNEQFF.

The chain uses TRBV24-1 and TRBJ2-5; 7 nucleotides align to TRBD2. Germline V CDR1 and CDR2: KGHDR, SFDVKD. The trim removed 9 bases at V and 2 bases at J, leaving 8 bases unmatched. The CDR3 has 14 residues. The CDR3 region is CATGEGGPQETQYF. The DNA of the CDR3 is TGTGCCACCGGGGAGGGAGGGCCTCAAGAGACCCAGTACTTC.